These 19 T cell receptor beta chains were all obtained from the same sample, sequenced in a study of blood T cell repertoires in COVID-19. Clones were read by immunoSEQ multiplex PCR, and TCRdb kept only the in-frame ones, dropping some. The profile shows around 70,000 clones, 80% to 90% of them singletons. Sequencing was done on a sample of peripheral blood. These receptors came from a woman between 18 and 29 years old with acute or convalescent COVID-19.

This chain links TRBV28 with TRBJ1-3, with 7 bases matching TRBD1. The germline gives CDR1 MDHEN, CDR2 SYDVKM. V trimming: 4 bases; J trimming: 6 bases; junction bases outside the gene matches: 9. The CDR3 covers 15 residues. CDR3 residues: CASSSGRQGTNTIYF. The DNA of the CDR3 is TGTGCCAGCAGTTCCGGGAGACAGGGTACAAACACCATATATTTT. The full variable domain, rest sourced from reference TRBV28 and TRBJ1-3, is DVKVTQSSRYLVKRTGEKVFLECVQDMDHENMFWYRQDPGLGLRLIYFSYDVKMKEKGDIPEGYSVSREKKERFSLILESASTNQTSMYLCASSSGRQGTNTIYFGEGSWLTVV.

The chain carries TRBV5-1 and TRBJ2-6; 11 positions agree with TRBD1. Looked up from germline, CDR1 is SGHRS and CDR2 is YFSETQ. The CDR3 has 17 amino acids. J gave up 2 bases and V 4 bases, and 5 bases lay outside the gene matches. The CDR3 DNA sequence: TGCGCCAGCAGCCTCTGGACAGGGGGCACTGGGGCCAACGTCCTGACTTTC. It codes for CASSLWTGGTGANVLTF. The full variable domain, its missing parts supplied by reference TRBV5-1 and TRBJ2-6, is KAGVTQTPRYLIKTRGQQVTLSCSPISGHRSVSWYQQTPGQGLQFLFEYFSETQRNKGNFPGRFSGRQFSNSRSEMNVSTLELGDSALYLCASSLWTGGTGANVLTFGAGSRLTVL.

The V gene is TRBV10-2, the J gene TRBJ1-5; tentatively, D is TRBD1 (5 bases). V was cut by 5 bases and J by 11 bases, with 16 bases left in between. Germline V gene data show CDR1 as WSHSY and CDR2 as SAAADI. This CDR3 has 13 amino acids. The CDR3 reads CASSIDSLGTQHF. The CDR3 DNA is TGCGCCAGCAGTATAGACAGTTTGGGGACCCAGCATTTT.

The J gene is TRBJ2-3, the V gene TRBV5-1, with D unresolved. CDR1 SGHRS and CDR2 YFSETQ come from the germline V gene. CDR3 length: 16 amino acids. Trimming stripped 0 bases from V and 5 bases from J, with 16 bases between. CDR3 sequence reads: CASSLGQSAYRDTQYF. Here the CDR3 DNA reads TGCGCCAGCAGCTTGGGTCAGAGCGCTTATCGAGATACGCAGTATTTT.

V and J are TRBV2 and TRBJ2-3; D is perhaps TRBD2 (5 bases). Trimming took 6 bases from V and 0 from J, leaving 7 bases between them. This CDR3 has 13 amino acids. Germline CDR1 SNHLY, CDR2 FYNNEI. CDR3 sequence (DNA): TGTGCCAGCAGAAGAGGGAGCACAGATACGCAGTATTTT. Translation: CASRRGSTDTQYF. Using reference TRBV2 and TRBJ2-3 for the parts outside the CDR3, the full variable domain is EPEVTQTPSHQVTQMGQEVILRCVPISNHLYFYWYRQILGQKVEFLVSFYNNEISEKSEIFDDQFSVERPDGSNFTLKIRSTKLEDSAMYFCASRRGSTDTQYFGPGTRLTVL.

This sequence joins TRBV11-2 and TRBJ1-1, with D perhaps matching TRBD1 (6 bases). CDR3 length: 15 residues. The V end lost 6 bases, the J end lost 4 bases, and 18 bases lay between the germline ends. The germline V gene encodes CDR1 SGHAT and CDR2 FQNNGV. CDR3 bases: TGTGCCAGCAGAGACCCGACAGGAGCGAGCACTGAAGCTTTCTTT. Encoded protein: CASRDPTGASTEAFF. The variable domain in full, completed from reference TRBV11-2 and TRBJ1-1, reads EAGVAQSPRYKIIEKRQSVAFWCNPISGHATLYWYQQILGQGPKLLIQFQNNGVVDDSQLPKDRFSAERLKGVDSTLKIQPAKLEDSAVYLCASRDPTGASTEAFFGQGTRLTVV.

This clone is hyperexpanded in the sample. The V and J genes are TRBV28 and TRBJ1-3; 7 bases match TRBD1. The CDR3 covers 16 residues. Germline assignment: CDR1 MDHEN and CDR2 SYDVKM. J was trimmed by 2 bases and V by 5 bases; bases with no gene match: 9. This CDR3 reads CASSPQQGSAGNTIYF. In DNA, the CDR3 is TGTGCCAGCAGTCCCCAACAGGGGTCGGCTGGAAACACCATATATTTT.

A single count supports this clone. V gene TRBV4-1 combines with J gene TRBJ2-2, with 8 bases that match TRBD2. Germline values: CDR1 MGHRA, CDR2 YSYEKL. Trimming at V came to 4 bases and at J to 0 bases, leaving 1 base not matched to a gene. The CDR3 runs 15 residues. The CDR3 region has the DNA TGCGCCAGCAGCCGGACTAGCTCGAACACCGGGGAGCTGTTTTTT. Its translation: CASSRTSSNTGELFF.

This rearrangement joins TRBV28 to TRBJ1-5, with D hard to call. The CDR3 length is 16 residues. Germline V gene sequence: CDR1 MDHEN, CDR2 SYDVKM. V gave up 2 bases and J gave up 3 bases, with 14 bases separating them. The CDR3 nucleotides are TGTGCCAGCAGTTTAGGGAGGGTTACGTACAATCAGCCCCAGCATTTT. Its translation is CASSLGRVTYNQPQHF. The full variable domain, completed using reference TRBV28 and TRBJ1-5, is DVKVTQSSRYLVKRTGEKVFLECVQDMDHENMFWYRQDPGLGLRLIYFSYDVKMKEKGDIPEGYSVSREKKERFSLILESASTNQTSMYLCASSLGRVTYNQPQHFGDGTRLSIL.

The V gene is TRBV5-6, the J gene TRBJ1-1; D gene unclear. Germline V gene sequence: CDR1 SGHDT, CDR2 YYEEEE. V was trimmed by 1 base and J by 8 bases, leaving 9 bases between them. The CDR3 runs 12 residues. CDR3 in DNA: TGTGCCAGCAGCTTGACCGGGGTAGAAGCTTTCTTT. This codes for CASSLTGVEAFF. The whole variable domain, remainder taken from reference TRBV5-6 and TRBJ1-1, is DAGVTQSPTHLIKTRGQQVTLRCSPKSGHDTVSWYQQALGQGPQFIFQYYEEEERQRGNFPDRFSGHQFPNYSSELNVNALLLGDSALYLCASSLTGVEAFFGQGTRLTVV.

The chain employs TRBV7-9 and TRBJ2-2, with 10 bases that match TRBD2. Germline loops: CDR1 SEHNR, CDR2 FQNEAQ (reference sequence). The CDR3 contains 12 residues. The CDR3 DNA is TGTTTAAGCGGGAGGGACGTCGGGGAGCTGTTTTTT. It codes for CLSGRDVGELFF.

V and J are TRBV2 and TRBJ2-2, with D unresolved. The CDR3 is made up of 15 amino acids. Germline assignment: CDR1 SNHLY and CDR2 FYNNEI. V was shortened by 3 bases and J by 7 bases, with 15 bases between the two germline ends. CDR3 in amino acids: CASSEFSMARGELFF. The CDR3 region has the DNA TGTGCCAGCAGTGAGTTCTCCATGGCCCGCGGGGAGCTGTTTTTT.

This clone came up once. V is TRBV29-1 and J is TRBJ1-2; 9 bases align to TRBD1. CDR1 and CDR2 (germline): SQVTM, ANQGSEA. The CDR3 is 13 residues long. V shed 7 bases and J 3 bases; nucleotides not matched to a gene: 6. CDR3 in DNA: TGCAGCGCCCGGACAGGGGTGGACTATGGCTACACCTTC. Translation: CSARTGVDYGYTF.

V usage is TRBV6-5 and J usage is TRBJ1-1; D might be TRBD1 (5 bases). Trimming pared 5 bases from V and 8 bases from J, leaving 12 bases between. The V gene's germline CDR1 is MNHEY and CDR2 SVGAGI. The CDR3 length is 12 residues. DNA of the CDR3: TGTGCCAGCAGTACAGGTCTCCGCGAAGCTTTCTTT. Protein: CASSTGLREAFF.

The chain joins TRBV3-1 (or the pseudogene TRBV3-2) to TRBJ2-1; 11 nucleotides line up with TRBD1. Germline V gene sequence: CDR1 LGHDT, CDR2 YNNKEL (reference sequence). CDR3 length: 15 amino acids. V trimming: 4 bases; J trimming: 3 bases; junction bases outside the gene matches: 2. CDR3 protein: CASSRGTGGYNEQFF. DNA for the CDR3: TGTGCCAGCAGCCGCGGGACAGGGGGCTACAATGAGCAGTTCTTC.

V and J are TRBV21-1 and TRBJ2-7; the DNA was not compared with TRBD2, the D call given in the table. TRBV21-1 counts as a pseudogene. The CDR3 covers 14 residues. The CDR3 sequence: CASSNMHYSYEQYF. Written as DNA, the CDR3 is TGTGCCAGCAGCAACATGCACTACTCCTACGAGCAGTACTTC.

The genes are TRBV6-5 and TRBJ2-7, with a weak D call TRBD2 (5 bases). The CDR3 has 15 amino acids. V lost 0 bases to trimming and J lost 0 bases, with 9 bases between them. The germline CDR1 and CDR2 sequences are MNHEY and SVGAGI. DNA of the CDR3: TGTGCCAGCAGTTACTCGCCGGGGAGCTCCTACGAGCAGTACTTC. Protein sequence: CASSYSPGSSYEQYF.

V and J are TRBV7-9 and TRBJ2-2; no clear D. V was trimmed by 1 base and J by 6 bases, leaving 6 bases between them. This CDR3 comprises 13 residues. Germline V CDR1 and CDR2: SEHNR, FQNEAQ (reference sequence). Here the CDR3 DNA reads TGTGCCAGCAGCTTAGGTACGGCCGGGGAGCTGTTTTTT. Protein product: CASSLGTAGELFF.

The chain links TRBV5-5 to TRBJ1-6; 7 positions agree with TRBD1. V was clipped by 4 bases and J by 7 bases; unmatched bases: 11. Germline CDR1 reads SGHKS; CDR2 reads YYEKEE (reference sequence). This CDR3 contains 16 residues. This CDR3 reads CASSAQGTVRNSPLHF. In DNA, the CDR3 is TGTGCCAGCAGCGCGCAAGGGACAGTTAGAAATTCACCCCTCCACTTT.